Sequencing of this T cell receptor (beta chain) was carried out in a study of shared clonotypes between healthy human individuals. Running of the assay took place at deep level. It was across several immunoSEQ plates that each subset's genomic DNA was evenly split. Sequencing used immunoSEQ multiplex PCR; TCRdb keeps in-frame clones, though not all of them. The sample lists fewer than 1.6 million clones, 97% to 99% occurring once. The V segment lost 2 bases and the J segment 7 bases; nucleotides outside the gene matches: 9. The germline V gene has CDR1 SGHRS and CDR2 YFSETQ. The CDR3 totals 15 residues. As concerns this clone: Its cognate antigen is unknown.

Study outcomes and limitations: Researchers sampled blood only, noting tissue repertoires likely differ.

This TCR came from a man younger than 45 in good health. Sequences were obtained from naive CD4+ T cells sorted from blood. This sample's subset: CD45RA+ positively selected. The V and J genes are TRBV5-1 and TRBJ2-1; 7 bases line up with TRBD1. The CDR3 region is CASSLSGAGGNEQFF. The CDR3 bases are TGCGCCAGCAGCTTATCTGGGGCAGGGGGAAATGAGCAGTTCTTC. The variable domain in full, completed from reference TRBV5-1 and TRBJ2-1, reads KAGVTQTPRYLIKTRGQQVTLSCSPISGHRSVSWYQQTPGQGLQFLFEYFSETQRNKGNFPGRFSGRQFSNSRSEMNVSTLELGDSALYLCASSLSGAGGNEQFFGPGTRLTVL.